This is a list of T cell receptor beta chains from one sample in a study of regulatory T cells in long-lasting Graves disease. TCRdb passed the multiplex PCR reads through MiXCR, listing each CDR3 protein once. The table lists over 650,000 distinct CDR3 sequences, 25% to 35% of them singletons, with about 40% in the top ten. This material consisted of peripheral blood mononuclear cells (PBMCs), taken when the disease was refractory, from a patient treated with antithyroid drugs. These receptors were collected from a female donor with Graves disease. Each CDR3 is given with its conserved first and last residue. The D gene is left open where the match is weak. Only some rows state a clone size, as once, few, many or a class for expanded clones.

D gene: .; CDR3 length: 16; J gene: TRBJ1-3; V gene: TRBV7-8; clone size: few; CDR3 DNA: TGTGCCAGCAGCCCCCATCTACAGGGCTATGGAAACACCATATATTTT; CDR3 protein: CASSPHLQGYGNTIYF
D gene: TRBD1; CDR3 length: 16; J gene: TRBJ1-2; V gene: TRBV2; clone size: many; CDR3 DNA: TGTGCCAGCAGTGATCCGCGGACAGGGGCGGTGTATGGCTACACCTTC; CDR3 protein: CASSDPRTGAVYGYTF
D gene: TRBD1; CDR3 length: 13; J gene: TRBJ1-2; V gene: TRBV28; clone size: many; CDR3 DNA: TGTGCCAGCAGTTCGACAGGGGGCGTTGGCTACACCTTC; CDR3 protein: CASSSTGGVGYTF
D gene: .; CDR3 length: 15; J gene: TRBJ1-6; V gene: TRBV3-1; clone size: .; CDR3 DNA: TGTGCCAGCAGCCCCGCCGACGGAAATAATTCACCCCTCCACTTT; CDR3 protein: CASSPADGNNSPLHF
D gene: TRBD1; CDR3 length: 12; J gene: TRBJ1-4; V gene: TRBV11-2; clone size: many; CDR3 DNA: TGTGCCAGTGGGACAGGGGGAGGAAAACTGTTTTTT; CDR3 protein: CASGTGGGKLFF
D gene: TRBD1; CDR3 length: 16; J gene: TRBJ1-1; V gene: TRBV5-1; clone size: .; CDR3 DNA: TGCGCCAGCAGCTTGCGATGGGACAGATTGAACACTGAAGCTTTCTTT; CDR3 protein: CASSLRWDRLNTEAFF
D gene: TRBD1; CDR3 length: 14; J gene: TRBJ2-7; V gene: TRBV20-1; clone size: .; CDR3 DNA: TGCAGTGCTAGGGCATCGGGACAGGGCGGCGAGCAGTACTTC; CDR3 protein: CSARASGQGGEQYF
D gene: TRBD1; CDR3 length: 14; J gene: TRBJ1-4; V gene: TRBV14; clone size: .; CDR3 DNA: TGTGCCAGCAGCCAAGCGACAGGGGGGGGAAAACTGTTTTTT; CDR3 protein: CASSQATGGGKLFF
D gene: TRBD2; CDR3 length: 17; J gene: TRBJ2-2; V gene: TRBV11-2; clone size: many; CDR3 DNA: TGTGCCAGCAGCGTAGCCCCTAGCGGGAGGGCCGGCGGGGAGCTGTTTTTT; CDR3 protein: CASSVAPSGRAGGELFF
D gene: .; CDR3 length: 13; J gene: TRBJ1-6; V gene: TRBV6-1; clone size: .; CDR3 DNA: TGTGCCAGCAGTGAACAGAAACTTTCACCCCTCCACTTT; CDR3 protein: CASSEQKLSPLHF
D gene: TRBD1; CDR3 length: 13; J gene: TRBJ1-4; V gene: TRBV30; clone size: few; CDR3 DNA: TGTGCCTGGACTCGACAGGGACTAGAAAAACTGTTTTTT; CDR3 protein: CAWTRQGLEKLFF
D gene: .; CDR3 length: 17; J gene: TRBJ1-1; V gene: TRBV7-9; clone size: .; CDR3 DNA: TGTGCCAGCAGCTTAGCCAGGGATCTAGGTTCGCACACTGAAGCTTTCTTT; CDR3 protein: CASSLARDLGSHTEAFF
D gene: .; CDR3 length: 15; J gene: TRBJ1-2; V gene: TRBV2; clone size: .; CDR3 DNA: TGTGCCAGCTCACCAGGCCGGACAACTAACTATGGCTACACCTTC; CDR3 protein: CASSPGRTTNYGYTF
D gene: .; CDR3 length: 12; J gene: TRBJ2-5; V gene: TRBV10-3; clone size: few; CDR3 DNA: TGTGCCATCAGTGGACAACAAGAGACCCAGTACTTC; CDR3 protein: CAISGQQETQYF
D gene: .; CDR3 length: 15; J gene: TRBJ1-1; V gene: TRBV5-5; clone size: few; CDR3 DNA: TGTGCCAGCAGCTTGGCTCCGTCTCTGAACACTGAAGCTTTCTTT; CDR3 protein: CASSLAPSLNTEAFF
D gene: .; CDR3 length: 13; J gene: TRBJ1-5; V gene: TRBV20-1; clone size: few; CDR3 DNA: TGCAGTGCTCAGGAGGACAGAGATCAGCCCCAGCATTTT; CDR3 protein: CSAQEDRDQPQHF
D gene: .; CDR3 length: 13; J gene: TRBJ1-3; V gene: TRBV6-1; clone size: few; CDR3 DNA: TGTGCCAGCAGCCTCATCTCTGGAAACACCATATATTTT; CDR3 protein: CASSLISGNTIYF
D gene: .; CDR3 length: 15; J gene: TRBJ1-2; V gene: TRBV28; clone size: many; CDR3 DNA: TGTGCCAGCAGTTTGTACGAGGGACACTTAAATGGCTACACCTTC; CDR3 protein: CASSLYEGHLNGYTF
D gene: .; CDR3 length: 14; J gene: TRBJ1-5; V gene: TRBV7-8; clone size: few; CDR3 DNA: TGTGCCAGCACCCCCGACAGTTTTAATCAGCCCCAGCATTTT; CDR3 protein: CASTPDSFNQPQHF
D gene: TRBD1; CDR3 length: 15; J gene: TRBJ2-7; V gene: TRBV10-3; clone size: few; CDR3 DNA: TGTGCCATCAGTGCGGGAAGACAGGGGACCTACGAGCAGTACTTC; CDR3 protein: CAISAGRQGTYEQYF
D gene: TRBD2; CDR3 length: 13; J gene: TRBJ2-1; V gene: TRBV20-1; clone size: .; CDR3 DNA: TGCAGTGCTACCTCCGGCGGGAGGGGTGAGCAGTTCTTC; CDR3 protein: CSATSGGRGEQFF
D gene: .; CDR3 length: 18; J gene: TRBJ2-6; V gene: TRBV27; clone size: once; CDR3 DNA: TGTGCCAGCAGTTTACTTAGACAGGTTTACTCTGGGGCCAACGTCCTGACTTTC; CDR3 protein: CASSLLRQVYSGANVLTF
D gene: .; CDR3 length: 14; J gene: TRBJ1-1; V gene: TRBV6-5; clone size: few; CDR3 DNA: TGTGCCAGCAGTTACAAGACCCAAGGCACTGAAGCTTTCTTT; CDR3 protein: CASSYKTQGTEAFF
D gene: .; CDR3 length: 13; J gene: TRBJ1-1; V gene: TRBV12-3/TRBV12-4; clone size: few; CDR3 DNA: TGTGCCAGCAAGAGAGGCCAGGGCCTAAAAGCTTTCTTT; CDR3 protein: CASKRGQGLKAFF
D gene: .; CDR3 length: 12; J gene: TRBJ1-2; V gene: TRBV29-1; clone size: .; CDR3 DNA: TGCAGCGTGGTCCGGGCCCCCGGTGGCTACACCTTC; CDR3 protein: CSVVRAPGGYTF
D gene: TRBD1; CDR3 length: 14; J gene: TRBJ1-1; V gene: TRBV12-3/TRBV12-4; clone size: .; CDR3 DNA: TGTGCCAGCAGGTTTGGCCGGGGACAGTCTGAAGCTTTCTTT; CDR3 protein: CASRFGRGQSEAFF
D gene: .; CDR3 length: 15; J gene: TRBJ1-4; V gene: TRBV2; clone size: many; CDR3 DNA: TGTGCCAGCAGTGACCCCCCGGACCTGGCCGCAAAACTGTTTTTT; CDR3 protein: CASSDPPDLAAKLFF
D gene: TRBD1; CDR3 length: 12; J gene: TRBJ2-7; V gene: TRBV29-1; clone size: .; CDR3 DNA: TGCAGCGGTAGGACAGGGTACTACGAGCAGTACTTC; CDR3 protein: CSGRTGYYEQYF
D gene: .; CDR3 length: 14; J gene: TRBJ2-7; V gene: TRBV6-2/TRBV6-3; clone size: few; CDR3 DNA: TGTGCCAGCATTGAAATGGGGGAGAGCGACGAGCAGTACTTC; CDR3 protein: CASIEMGESDEQYF
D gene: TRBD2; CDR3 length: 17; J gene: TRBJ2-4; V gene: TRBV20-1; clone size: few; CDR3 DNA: TGCAGTGCTAGACCGGGACTAGCGGGCCTAGCCAAAAACATTCAGTACTTC; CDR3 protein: CSARPGLAGLAKNIQYF
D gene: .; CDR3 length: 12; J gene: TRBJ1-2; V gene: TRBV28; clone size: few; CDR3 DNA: TGTGCCAGCAGTTTTCTAGGGGAGGGCTACACCTTC; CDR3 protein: CASSFLGEGYTF
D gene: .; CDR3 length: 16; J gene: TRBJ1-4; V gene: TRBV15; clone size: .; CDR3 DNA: TGTGCCACCAGCAGAGACCGTGGGGATGTCGGTGAAAAACTGTTTTTT; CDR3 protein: CATSRDRGDVGEKLFF
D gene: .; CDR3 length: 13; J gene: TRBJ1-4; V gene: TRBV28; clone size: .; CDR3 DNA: TGTGCCAGCACCGGGATCTCGAGGGAAAAACTGTTTTTT; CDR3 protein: CASTGISREKLFF